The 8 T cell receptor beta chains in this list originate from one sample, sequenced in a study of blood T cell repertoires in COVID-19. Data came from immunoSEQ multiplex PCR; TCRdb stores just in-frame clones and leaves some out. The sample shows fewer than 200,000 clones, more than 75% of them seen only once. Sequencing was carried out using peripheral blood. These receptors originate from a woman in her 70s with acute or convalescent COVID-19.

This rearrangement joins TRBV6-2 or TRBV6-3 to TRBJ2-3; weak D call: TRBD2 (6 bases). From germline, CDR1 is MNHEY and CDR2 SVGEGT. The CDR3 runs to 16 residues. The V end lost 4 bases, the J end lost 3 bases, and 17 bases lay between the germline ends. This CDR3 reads CASSWGVDVGTDTQYF. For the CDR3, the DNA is TGTGCCAGCAGTTGGGGGGTTGACGTCGGGACAGATACGCAGTATTTT.

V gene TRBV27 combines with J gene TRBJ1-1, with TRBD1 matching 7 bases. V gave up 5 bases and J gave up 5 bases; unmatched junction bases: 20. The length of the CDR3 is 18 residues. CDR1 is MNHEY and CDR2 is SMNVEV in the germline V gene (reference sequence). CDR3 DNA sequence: TGTGCCAGCAGTCCACTGGTCCGGACAGGCCTCCAGGGGACTGAAGCTTTCTTT. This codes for CASSPLVRTGLQGTEAFF.

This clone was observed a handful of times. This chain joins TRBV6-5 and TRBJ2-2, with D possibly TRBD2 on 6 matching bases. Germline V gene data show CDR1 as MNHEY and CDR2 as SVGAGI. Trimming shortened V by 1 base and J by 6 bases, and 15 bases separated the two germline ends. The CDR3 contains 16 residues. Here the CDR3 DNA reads TGTGCCAGCAGTTACTTTAGGACCGGGGGTGCCGGGGAGCTGTTTTTT. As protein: CASSYFRTGGAGELFF.

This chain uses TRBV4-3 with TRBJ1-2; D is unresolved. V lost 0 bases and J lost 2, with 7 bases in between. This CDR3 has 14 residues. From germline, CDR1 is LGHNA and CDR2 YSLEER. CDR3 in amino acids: CASSQEARNYGYTF. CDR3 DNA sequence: TGCGCCAGCAGCCAAGAAGCCAGGAACTATGGCTACACCTTC.

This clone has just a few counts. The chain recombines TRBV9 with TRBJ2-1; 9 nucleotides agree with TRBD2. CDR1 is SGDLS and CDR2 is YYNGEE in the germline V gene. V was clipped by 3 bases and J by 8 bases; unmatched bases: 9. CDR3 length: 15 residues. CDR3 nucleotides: TGTGCCAGCAGCGCCCGGGGGCGGGGGGGCGATGAGCAGTTCTTC. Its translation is CASSARGRGGDEQFF.

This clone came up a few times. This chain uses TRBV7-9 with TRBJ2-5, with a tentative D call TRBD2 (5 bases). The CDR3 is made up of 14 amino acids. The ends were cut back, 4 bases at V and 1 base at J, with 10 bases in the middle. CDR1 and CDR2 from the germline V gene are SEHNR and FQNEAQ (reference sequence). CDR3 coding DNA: TGTGCCAGCAGCTCCGACGGACTCCAAGAGACCCAGTACTTC. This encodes CASSSDGLQETQYF.

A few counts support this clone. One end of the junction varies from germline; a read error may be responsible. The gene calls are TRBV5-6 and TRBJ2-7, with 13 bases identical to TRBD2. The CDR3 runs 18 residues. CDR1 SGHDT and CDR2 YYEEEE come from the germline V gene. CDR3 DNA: TGTGCCAGCAGCAAACCGGGACTAGCGGGATTATCCTCCTCCGAGCAGTACTTC. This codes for CASSKPGLAGLSSSEQYF.

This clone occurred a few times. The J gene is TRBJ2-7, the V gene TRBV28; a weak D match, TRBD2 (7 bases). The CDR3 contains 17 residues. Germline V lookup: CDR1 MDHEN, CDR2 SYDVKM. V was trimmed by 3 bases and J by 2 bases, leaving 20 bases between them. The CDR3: CASSLLQRGEGTYEQYF. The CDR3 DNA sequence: TGTGCCAGCAGTTTGCTCCAGAGGGGGGAGGGCACCTACGAGCAGTACTTC.